These 26 T cell receptor beta chains originate from one sample sequenced in a study of T-cell memory formation after mild COVID-19. TCRdb re-called the 5' RACE reads with MiXCR, one entry per CDR3 protein. The table has around 510,000 distinct CDR3 sequences, about a fifth seen once. Specimen: PBMCs or a T cell subset sorted from them (not recorded which). These receptor sequences come from an adult woman who had mild COVID-19 (a few samples of this study predate the infection). Cell type and time point are not known.

This clonotype showed up just a few times. The chain is built from TRBV5-1 and TRBJ1-1, with TRBD1 as a possible D gene (6 bases). The V gene's germline CDR1 is SGHRS and CDR2 YFSETQ. Trimming removed 4 bases from V and 2 bases from J, with 12 bases in between. This CDR3 is 14 amino acids long. This CDR3 reads CASSPGDINTEAFF. For the CDR3, the DNA is TGCGCCAGCAGCCCAGGGGACATAAACACTGAAGCTTTCTTT.

Remarks on this clonotype: The CDR3 end shows no conserved phenylalanine or tryptophan, and so a read error is likely. This chain links TRBV6-5 with TRBJ2-2; TRBD1 matches 7 bases. J lost 5 bases, V lost 8 bases, and 5 bases had no gene match. Germline CDR1 reads MNHEY; CDR2 reads SVGAGI. This CDR3 contains 13 residues. The CDR3 sequence: CASATGETGELFI. The CDR3 nucleotides read TGTGCCAGCGCAACAGGGGAGACCGGGGAGCTGTTTATT.

In its sample, this clonotype was seen a few times. This sequence joins TRBV7-2 and TRBJ2-5; D is tentatively TRBD1 or TRBD2 (5 bases each). This CDR3 contains 15 residues. Between the trimmed V and J ends, which lost 3 bases and 2 bases, there was a span of 13 bases. The V gene's germline CDR1 is SGHTA and CDR2 FQGNSA. The CDR3 is CASSLRGRRQETQYF. Written as DNA, the CDR3 is TGTGCCAGCAGCTTGAGGGGACGGAGGCAAGAGACCCAGTACTTC.

The sample holds a few counts of this clonotype. This chain uses TRBV7-9 with TRBJ1-1; D remains unclear. Trimming left V 2 bases short and J 1 base short, with 8 bases between. From germline, CDR1 is SEHNR and CDR2 FQNEAQ (reference sequence). This CDR3 region has 14 residues. CDR3 nucleotides: TGTGCCAGCAGCTTAAGAAGTCAGAACACTGAAGCTTTCTTT. Translation gives CASSLRSQNTEAFF. Full variable domain (outside the CDR3, taken from reference TRBV7-9 and TRBJ1-1): DTGVSQNPRHKITKRGQNVTFRCDPISEHNRLYWYRQTLGQGPEFLTYFQNEAQLEKSRLLSDRFSAERPKGSFSTLEIQRTEQGDSAMYLCASSLRSQNTEAFFGQGTRLTVV.

This clonotype was found a few times. The V and J genes are TRBV6-5 and TRBJ2-3, with D uncertain. V was clipped by 5 bases and J by 2 bases, with 11 bases between them. CDR3 length equals 14 residues. Germline CDR1 and CDR2: MNHEY and SVGAGI. The CDR3 DNA reads as TGTGCCAGCAGTCCGCGGTTGACCACAGATACGCAGTATTTT. It translates to CASSPRLTTDTQYF.

This clonotype showed up just a few times. The chain employs TRBV7-2 and TRBJ2-5; D not resolved. The V gene lost 7 bases and the J gene lost 0 bases, with 6 bases spanning the gap. The germline gives CDR1 SGHTA, CDR2 FQGNSA. The length of the CDR3 is 12 residues. The CDR3 DNA reads TGTGCCAGCAACCGCTACCAAGAGACCCAGTACTTC. It specifies CASNRYQETQYF.

This clonotype has just a few counts. The chain recombines TRBV4-1 with TRBJ1-2; the match to TRBD1 covers 9 bases. This CDR3 has 16 residues. CDR1 is MGHRA, CDR2 YSYEKL, per germline. V gave up 0 bases and J gave up 4 bases; unmatched junction bases: 6. The CDR3 DNA is TGCGCCAGCAGCCAAGATCCCACAGGGGGCCCCTATGGCTACACCTTC. It translates to CASSQDPTGGPYGYTF.

The chain links TRBV29-1 to TRBJ1-1, with D perhaps TRBD1 (5 bases). With 5 bases removed from V and 7 bases from J, the gap between germline ends came to 8 bases. The CDR3 is made up of 10 amino acids. Germline lookup yields CDR1 SQVTM and CDR2 ANQGSEA. This CDR3 is CSVLGDEAFF. The CDR3 nucleotides are TGCAGCGTTCTGGGGGATGAAGCTTTCTTT.

This clonotype was seen a handful of times. CDR3 nucleotides: TGTGCCAGCAGCCCCTATAGCGGGATAAGCGATGAGCAGTTCTTC. As protein: CASSPYSGISDEQFF. The genes are TRBV6-5 and TRBJ2-1; 8 bases agree with TRBD2. With 6 bases clipped from V and 8 bases from J, the junction kept 12 bases outside the gene matches. The CDR3 length is 15 residues. Germline CDR1 is MNHEY and CDR2 is SVGAGI.

Of note for this clonotype: Relative to the germline gene, one junction end is altered; a read error may explain this. This chain uses TRBV7-7 with TRBJ2-3, with D perhaps TRBD1 or TRBD2 (5 bases each). Germline assignment: CDR1 SSHAT and CDR2 FNYEAQ (reference sequence). This CDR3 has 15 residues. The CDR3: CASSLTRDSTDTQYF. The CDR3 bases are TGTGCTAGCAGCTTAACCCGGGACAGCACAGATACGCAGTATTTT.

In this sample, this clonotype turned up a few times. The chain uses TRBV5-1 and TRBJ2-1; perhaps TRBD2 as D (6 bases). Germline lookup yields CDR1 SGHRS and CDR2 YFSETQ. This CDR3 has 15 amino acids. The V and J ends lost 4 bases and 5 bases respectively, with 16 bases between them. The CDR3 DNA is TGCGCCAGCAGCATGTGGGGGGAGGCCCACAATGAGCAGTTCTTC. This gives the protein CASSMWGEAHNEQFF.

The chain joins TRBV2 to TRBJ1-1; D ambiguous. This CDR3 spans 14 amino acids. Trimming removed 3 bases at V and 1 base at J, with 9 bases between. Germline V gives CDR1 SNHLY, CDR2 FYNNEI. CDR3 residues: CASSDWPQNTEAFF. The DNA for the CDR3 is TGTGCCAGCAGTGACTGGCCGCAGAACACTGAAGCTTTCTTT.

The chain links TRBV12-3 or TRBV12-4 to TRBJ1-6; D ambiguous. The V end was cut by 0 bases, the J end by 2 bases, with 5 bases between. The CDR3 spans 15 residues. This chain's CDR3 is CASSLALAYNSPLHF. CDR3 nucleotides: TGTGCCAGCAGTTTAGCGCTGGCCTATAATTCACCCCTCCACTTT.

The gene calls are TRBV24-1 and TRBJ2-5; D perhaps matches TRBD2 (5 bases). This CDR3 has 16 residues. From germline, CDR1 is KGHDR and CDR2 SFDVKD. V lost 4 bases and J lost 9, with 23 bases in between. In nucleotides, the CDR3 is TGTGCCACCAGTGACCCGAGGGCGGGTCCCCCGTGGGCCCAGTACTTC. Translating it yields CATSDPRAGPPWAQYF.

This clonotype was observed a few times. The chain joins TRBV29-1 to TRBJ2-5, with D maybe TRBD2 (6 bases). CDR1 and CDR2 from the germline V gene are SQVTM and ANQGSEA. V lost 3 bases and J lost 5, with 16 bases in between. The CDR3 runs to 14 residues. CDR3 residues: CSVDGGKAAETQYF. DNA for the CDR3: TGCAGCGTTGATGGCGGGAAGGCGGCGGAGACCCAGTACTTC.

The rearrangement links TRBV2 to TRBJ2-7; 8 bases are shared with TRBD2. The trim removed 3 bases at V and 6 bases at J, leaving 7 bases unmatched. CDR1 is SNHLY, CDR2 FYNNEI, per germline. CDR3 length: 14 residues. The CDR3 protein is CASSEWRGAGEQYF. In nucleotides, the CDR3 is TGTGCCAGCAGTGAGTGGCGGGGGGCCGGCGAGCAGTACTTC.

This clonotype has just one count. The rearrangement links TRBV12-3 or TRBV12-4 to TRBJ2-2, with TRBD1 matching over 7 bases. The CDR3 length is 13 residues. The ends lost 5 bases at V and 6 bases at J; junction bases unmatched: 3. CDR3 residues: CASSRQGAGELFF. DNA for the CDR3: TGTGCCAGCAGTCGACAGGGAGCCGGGGAGCTGTTTTTT.

The chain couples TRBV20-1 to TRBJ2-7, with 7 bases that match TRBD1. CDR1 and CDR2 from the germline V gene are DFQATT and SNEGSKA (reference sequence). After removal of 5 bases from V and 7 bases from J, the junction contained 8 bases not matched to a gene. The CDR3 totals 12 residues. The CDR3 protein is CSAVTGPREQYF. The DNA of the CDR3 is TGCAGTGCTGTGACAGGGCCAAGAGAGCAGTACTTC.

The sample holds a few counts of this clonotype. This rearrangement joins TRBV4-1 to TRBJ1-6; no clear D gene. Germline lookup yields CDR1 MGHRA and CDR2 YSYEKL. The V gene lost 5 bases and the J gene lost 8 bases, with 16 bases spanning the gap. The CDR3 covers 15 residues. CDR3 nucleotides: TGCGCCAGCAGCTCCTGGTCCGAAGTGGATTCACCCCTCCACTTT. Translation gives CASSSWSEVDSPLHF.

This clonotype occurred a few times. The chain has TRBV7-2 and TRBJ2-3, with D perhaps TRBD1 (5 bases). Germline CDR1 reads SGHTA; CDR2 reads FQGNSA. The CDR3 contains 15 residues. V was pared by 5 bases and J by 1 base, with 13 bases between. The CDR3: CASSRARAGTDTQYF. Written as DNA, the CDR3 is TGTGCCAGCAGCCGCGCCAGGGCTGGCACAGATACGCAGTATTTT. The whole variable domain, filled in from reference TRBV7-2 and TRBJ2-3, reads GAGVSQSPSNKVTEKGKDVELRCDPISGHTALYWYRQSLGQGLEFLIYFQGNSAPDKSGLPSDRFSAERTGGSVSTLTIQRTQQEDSAVYLCASSRARAGTDTQYFGPGTRLTVL.

V and J are TRBV9 and TRBJ2-6, with 7 bases lining up with TRBD1. The CDR3 is made up of 14 amino acids. Looked up from germline, CDR1 is SGDLS and CDR2 is YYNGEE. The V gene end was trimmed by 7 bases and the J gene end by 0 bases; junction bases not matched to a gene: 1. This chain's CDR3 is CASGDSSGANVLTF. In DNA, the CDR3 is TGTGCCAGCGGGGACAGCTCTGGGGCCAACGTCCTGACTTTC.

The table lists this clonotype with a few counts. The gene calls are TRBV6-5 and TRBJ1-2; D unclear. Germline-derived CDR1 and CDR2 are MNHEY and SVGAGI. This CDR3 is 14 amino acids long. The V and J ends lost 2 bases and 3 bases respectively, with 10 bases between them. This CDR3 reads CASSYVSRYYGYTF. The DNA of the CDR3 is TGTGCCAGCAGTTACGTGTCCCGGTACTATGGCTACACCTTC.

This clonotype was observed a handful of times. The chain employs TRBV10-3 and TRBJ2-7; D remains ambiguous. CDR1 and CDR2 from the germline V gene are ENHRY and SYGVKD. V lost 6 bases, J lost 4 bases, and 13 bases lay in between. CDR3 length equals 13 residues. CDR3 residues: CAISTGSVYEQYF. The CDR3 DNA reads TGTGCCATCAGCACCGGGTCGGTATACGAGCAGTACTTC.

This clonotype was observed a few times. J is TRBJ1-1 and V is TRBV15; D unresolved. The CDR3 is 16 residues long. V was trimmed by 0 bases and J by 1 base, leaving 12 bases between them. Germline assignment: CDR1 LNHNV and CDR2 YYDKDF (reference sequence). This CDR3 is CATSRDYIFQNTEAFF. CDR3 nucleotide sequence: TGTGCCACCAGCAGAGATTACATCTTTCAGAACACTGAAGCTTTCTTT.

The chain employs TRBV16 and TRBJ1-1, with TRBD1 identical over 9 bases. The CDR3 loop spans 15 amino acids. Germline CDR1 and CDR2: KGHSY and FQNENV. Trimming at V came to 4 bases and at J to 6 bases, leaving 9 bases not matched to a gene. The chain's CDR3 is CASSRPDRGLPEAFF. The CDR3 DNA sequence: TGTGCCAGCAGCCGGCCGGACAGGGGTTTGCCTGAAGCTTTCTTT.

In its sample, this clonotype was seen a few times. J is TRBJ1-2 and V is TRBV4-1; 8 positions match TRBD1. The CDR3 runs to 15 residues. Per the germline V gene, CDR1 is MGHRA and CDR2 is YSYEKL. The ends lost 4 bases at V and 5 bases at J; junction bases unmatched: 9. The CDR3 is CASSLTGASRYGYTF. In DNA form, the CDR3 reads TGCGCCAGCAGCCTGACAGGGGCGTCGAGGTATGGCTACACCTTC.